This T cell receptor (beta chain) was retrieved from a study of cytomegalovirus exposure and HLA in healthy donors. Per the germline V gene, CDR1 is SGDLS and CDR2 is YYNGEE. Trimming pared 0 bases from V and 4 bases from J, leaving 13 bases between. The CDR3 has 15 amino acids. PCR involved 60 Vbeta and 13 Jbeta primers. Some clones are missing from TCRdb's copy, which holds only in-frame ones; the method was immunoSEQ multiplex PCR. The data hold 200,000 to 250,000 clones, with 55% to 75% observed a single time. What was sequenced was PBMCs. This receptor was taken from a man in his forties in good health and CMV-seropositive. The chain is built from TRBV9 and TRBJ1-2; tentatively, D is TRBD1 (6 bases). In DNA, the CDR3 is TGTGCCAGCAGCGTAGCACCAGGGGCACCCTATGGCTACACCTTC. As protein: CASSVAPGAPYGYTF. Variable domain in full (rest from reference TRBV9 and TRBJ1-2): DSGVTQTPKHLITATGQRVTLRCSPRSGDLSVYWYQQSLDQGLQFLIQYYNGEERAKGNILERFSAQQFPDLHSELNLSSLELGDSALYFCASSVAPGAPYGYTFGSGTRLTVV.